One and the same sample provided the 4 T cell receptor beta chains below, sequenced in a study of radiation and T cells in renal cell carcinoma (dated by TCRdb to 2020 to 2022). According to the study, the label for this sample's time point signals: blood 2 weeks post-SBRT. Read against the paper, the sample's treatment or condition label means: 15 Gy SBRT to primary tumor, nephrectomy 4 weeks later. Libraries were built with the immunoSEQ multiplex PCR assay. The immuneACCESS repertoire file appears here via TCRdb, limited to in-frame rearrangements. These files lack a portion of the clones; in checked studies, under half of the deficit traces to unresolved V genes, and the cause of the others is not known. The sample table contains more than 100,000 clones; only one count was recorded for 70% to 90% of them. The ten biggest clones cover 5.8% of the sample. This material consisted of blood, taken from a patient whose treatment included radiotherapy and nephrectomy. The receptors stem from a woman in her 70s with renal cell carcinoma.

This clone was seen only once. The gene calls are TRBV6-1 and TRBJ1-2; 11 bases are a match to TRBD1. The length of the CDR3 is 15 residues. CDR1 and CDR2 (germline): MNHNS, SASEGT. J gave up 4 bases and V 3 bases, and 4 bases lay outside the gene matches. CDR3 protein: CASSDPGTGGYGYTF. The DNA for the CDR3 is TGTGCCAGCAGTGATCCAGGGACAGGGGGCTATGGCTACACCTTC.

V is TRBV7-9 and J is TRBJ2-2; D gene uncertain. This CDR3 contains 14 residues. V shed 3 bases and J shed 2 bases, with 7 bases lying between them. The germline V gene has CDR1 SEHNR and CDR2 FQNEAQ (reference sequence). The CDR3 reads CASSFRLNTGELFF. The DNA for the CDR3 is TGTGCCAGCAGCTTCCGGTTAAACACCGGGGAGCTGTTTTTT.

The CDR3 DNA follows: TGTGCCAGTAGAGGGACAGGGGTGATCAATGAGCAGTTCTTC. Protein sequence: CASRGTGVINEQFF. The V gene is TRBV19, the J gene TRBJ2-1; 10 nucleotides match TRBD1. Germline V lookup: CDR1 LNHDA, CDR2 SQIVND (reference sequence). V lost 6 bases and J lost 6; bases outside the gene matches: 5. There are 14 residues in the CDR3.

The chain is built from TRBV7-2 and TRBJ1-2, with unresolved D. The germline V gene has CDR1 SGHTA and CDR2 FQGNSA. Trimming removed 8 bases at V and 0 bases at J, with 10 bases between. The CDR3 sequence is 13 residues long. DNA of the CDR3: TGTGCCAGCTCGACGCCCTCTAACTATGGCTACACCTTC. This gives the protein CASSTPSNYGYTF.